The entry below describes one T cell receptor beta chain. Its antigen is undetermined. These data are taken from a study of T cell responses to AZD1222 COVID-19 vaccine. Study results and caveats: Two AZD1222 doses significantly raised spike-specific TCR breadth and depth over controls. Within unmutated variant regions lay the reported targets of nearly half of spike-specific TCRs. Clonal diversity was possibly underestimated, and the donors were mostly white British, with more females.

Clones were read by immunoSEQ multiplex PCR, and TCRdb kept only the in-frame ones, dropping some. Of roughly 140,000 clones detected, approximately 90% appear once; the ten largest clones hold about 2%. The receptor was isolated from an adult who received the AZD1222 COVID-19 vaccine. The sequencing here drew on peripheral blood, taken 28 days after the second AZD1222 dose.

In DNA, the CDR3 is TGTGCCACCAGCTTCGACGGCATCAACACTGAAGCTTTCTTT. The encoded protein is CATSFDGINTEAFF. The chain recombines TRBV15 with TRBJ1-1; D unresolved. Germline-derived CDR1 and CDR2 are LNHNV and YYDKDF (reference sequence). The CDR3 length is 14 residues. The V gene lost 5 bases and the J gene lost 2 bases, with 12 bases spanning the gap.